This T cell receptor beta chain was recovered during a study of T cells after yellow fever vaccination. Study-wide findings and caveats: From the bulk population, abundant clonotypes could contaminate and appear within FACS-sorted repertoires. Booster samples showed a return of most primary-vaccination clones (approximately 96% CD4, 70% to 90% CD8).

The length of the CDR3 is 12 residues. V was pared by 0 bases and J by 4 bases, with 5 bases between. Germline CDR1 is SGHRS and CDR2 is YFSETQ. For this clonotype: Antigen: not known. The CDR3 does not close with the conserved phenylalanine or tryptophan, likely indicating a read error.

Using its own MiXCR run on the 5' RACE reads, TCRdb lists one record per CDR3 protein. This sample yields fewer than 400,000 distinct CDR3 sequences, of which roughly 6.2% are seen a single time; approximately 16% belongs to the top ten. The genes are TRBV5-1 and TRBJ2-7; the D gene is possibly TRBD1 (5 bases). Sample: PBMCs, taken 5 days after the yellow fever booster vaccination. The TCR originated in a man aged 30 to 45 who received the YFV17D yellow fever vaccine. CDR3 amino acids: CASSLGQYEQYC. CDR3 nucleotide sequence: TGCGCCAGCAGCTTGGGACAGTACGAGCAGTACTGC.